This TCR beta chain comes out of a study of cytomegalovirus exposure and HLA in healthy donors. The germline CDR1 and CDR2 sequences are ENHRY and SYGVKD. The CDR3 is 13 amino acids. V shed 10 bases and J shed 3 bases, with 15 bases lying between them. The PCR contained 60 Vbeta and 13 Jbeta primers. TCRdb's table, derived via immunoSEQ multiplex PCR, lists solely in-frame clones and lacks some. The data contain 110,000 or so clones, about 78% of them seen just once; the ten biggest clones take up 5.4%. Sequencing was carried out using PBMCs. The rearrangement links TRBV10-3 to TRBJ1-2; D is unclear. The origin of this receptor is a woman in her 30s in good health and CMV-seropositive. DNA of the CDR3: TGTGCCAACCCGAACGGCGGAGACTATGGCTACACCTTC. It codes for CANPNGGDYGYTF.